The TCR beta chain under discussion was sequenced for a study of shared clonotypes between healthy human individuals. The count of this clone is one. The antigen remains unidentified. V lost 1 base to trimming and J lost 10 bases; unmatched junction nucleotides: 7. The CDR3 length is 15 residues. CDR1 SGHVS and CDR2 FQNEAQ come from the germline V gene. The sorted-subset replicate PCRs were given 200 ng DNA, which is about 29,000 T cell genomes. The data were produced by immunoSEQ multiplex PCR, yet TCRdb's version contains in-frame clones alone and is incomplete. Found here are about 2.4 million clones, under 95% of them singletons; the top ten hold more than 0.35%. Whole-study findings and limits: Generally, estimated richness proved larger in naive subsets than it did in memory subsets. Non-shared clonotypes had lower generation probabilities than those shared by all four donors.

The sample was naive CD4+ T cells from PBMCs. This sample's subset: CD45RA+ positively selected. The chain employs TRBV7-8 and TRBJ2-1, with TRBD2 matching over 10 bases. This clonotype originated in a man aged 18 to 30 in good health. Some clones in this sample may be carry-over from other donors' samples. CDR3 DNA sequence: TGTGCCAGCAGCTTAGGGGAGGGACTAGCGTCCGAGCAGTTCTTC. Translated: CASSLGEGLASEQFF.